Below, one T cell receptor (beta chain) is given with its context. Its antigen is not identified. The data stem from a study of OX40 agonist ivuxolimab in advanced cancers. In the study overall: Six ivuxolimab dose levels, 0.01 to 10 mg/kg, were given intravenously every 2 weeks. Earlier anti-PD-1, anti-PD-L1 or anti-CTLA-4 therapy was permitted; over 35% had received some.

V was clipped by 5 bases and J by 1 base; unmatched bases: 12. The CDR3 spans 17 residues. Looked up from germline, CDR1 is PRHDT and CDR2 is FYEKMQ (reference sequence). Points from the study as a whole: Clonal expansion by week 6 occurred in CD4+ and CD8+ blood T cells (at 0.1 to 3.0 mg/kg).

This table comes from immunoSEQ multiplex PCR, and its TCRdb copy is limited to in-frame clones, with some not included. The sample lists approximately 12,000 clones; under 85% were seen once. This chain links TRBV13 with TRBJ1-2; 8 positions match TRBD1. The sample was CD4+ or CD8+ T cells sorted from blood, taken in a trial of the OX40 agonist ivuxolimab. The TCR sequence derives from an adult with an advanced solid tumor such as melanoma, head and neck, liver or kidney cancer. The CDR3 is CASSKPKDRAINYGYTF. For the CDR3, the DNA is TGTGCCAGCAGCAAACCAAAGGACAGGGCGATTAACTATGGCTACACCTTC.